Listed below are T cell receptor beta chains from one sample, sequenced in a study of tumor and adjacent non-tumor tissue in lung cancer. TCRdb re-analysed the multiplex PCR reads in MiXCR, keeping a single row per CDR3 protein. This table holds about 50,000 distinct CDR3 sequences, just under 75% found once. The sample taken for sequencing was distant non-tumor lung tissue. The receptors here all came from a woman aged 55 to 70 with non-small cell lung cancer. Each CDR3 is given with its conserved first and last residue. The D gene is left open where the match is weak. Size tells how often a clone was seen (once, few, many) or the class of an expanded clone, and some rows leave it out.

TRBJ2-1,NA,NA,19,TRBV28,TGTGCCAGCAGTTTGTTATGGGTGGCCGGGCGACAATTGAACAATGAGCAGTTCTTC,CASSLLWVAGRQLNNEQFF
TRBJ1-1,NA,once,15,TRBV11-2,TGTGCCAGCAACTTGGATTCTGGCGTGTACACTGAAGCTTTCTTT,CASNLDSGVYTEAFF
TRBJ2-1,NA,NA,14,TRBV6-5,TGTGCCAGCAGTTATTTAGGGCAGAACAATGAGCAGTTCTTC,CASSYLGQNNEQFF
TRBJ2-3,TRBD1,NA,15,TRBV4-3,TGTGCCAGCAGGCAGGGACAGGGGGTAACAGTTACGCAGTATTTT,CASRQGQGVTVTQYF
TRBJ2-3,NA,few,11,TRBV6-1,TGTGCCAGCAGTGACACAGATATACAGTATTTT,CASSDTDIQYF
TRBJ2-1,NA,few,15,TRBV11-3,TGTGCCAGCAGCCGTATGTCGCAGGGGGGGGGTGAGCAGCTCTTC,CASSRMSQGGGEQLF
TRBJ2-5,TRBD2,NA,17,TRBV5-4,TGTGCCAGCAACACGGCGCCACTAGCGGGGGGGCTGGAGACCCAGTACTTC,CASNTAPLAGGLETQYF
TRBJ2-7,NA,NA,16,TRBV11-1,TGTGCCAACAGCTTAGCGGGACAGGGAGGGTCCGACGAGCAGTACTTC,CANSLAGQGGSDEQYF
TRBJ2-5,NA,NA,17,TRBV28,TGTGCCAGCTGTATAGCGTCGGCAGACCAAAGGAAAGAGACCCAGTACTTC,CASCIASADQRKETQYF
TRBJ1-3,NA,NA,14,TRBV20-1,TGCAGTGCTCAAGAGGGGGATTCTGGAAACACCAAATATTTT,CSAQEGDSGNTKYF
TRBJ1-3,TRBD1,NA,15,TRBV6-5,TGTGCCAGCAGCTGGGACGACAGGGACGGGAACACCATAAATTTT,CASSWDDRDGNTINF
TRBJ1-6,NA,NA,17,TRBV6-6,TGTGCCTGCAGTTTTGATGAAGTGAGCACCTATAATTCACCCCTCCACTTT,CACSFDEVSTYNSPLHF
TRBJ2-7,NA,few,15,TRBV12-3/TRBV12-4,TGTACTAGCAGTTTTTACGGGGGGCAATCCTACGAGCAGTACTTC,CTSSFYGGQSYEQYF
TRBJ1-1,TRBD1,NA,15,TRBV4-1,TGCACCAGCAACCAAGGACAGGGGGCGAAGGCTGAAGCTTCCTTT,CTSNQGQGAKAEASF
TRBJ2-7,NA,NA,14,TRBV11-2,TGTGCCAGCAGCTGGGGATCTGCTATGTGCGAGCAGTATTTC,CASSWGSAMCEQYF
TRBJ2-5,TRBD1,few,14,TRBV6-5,TGTGCCAGTAATCGGACAGGGGGTCAAAAGACCCAGTATTTC,CASNRTGGQKTQYF
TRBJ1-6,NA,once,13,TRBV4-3,TGCGTCAGCAGCCTTCAGAGGGATTCACCCCTCTACTTT,CVSSLQRDSPLYF
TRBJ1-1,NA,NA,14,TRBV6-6,TGTGCCAGCAGGCTGACAAGGGGAGACACTGAAGCTTCCTTT,CASRLTRGDTEASF
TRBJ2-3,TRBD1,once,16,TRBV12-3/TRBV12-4,TGTGCCAGCAGTTCAACCGGGACAGGAGCGACAGGTATGCAGTATTTT,CASSSTGTGATGMQYF
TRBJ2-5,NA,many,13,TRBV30,TGTGCCTGGAGTAGCGCCGCGGTGCGGATGGAGTACTTC,CAWSSAAVRMEYF
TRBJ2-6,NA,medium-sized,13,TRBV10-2,TGCGCCAGCAGTGATTACGGGGCCAACGTCCTGACTTTC,CASSDYGANVLTF
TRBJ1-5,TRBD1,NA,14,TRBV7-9,TGTGCCTGCAGGGAGACAGGGGAAGGCCAGCCCCAGCATTTT,CACRETGEGQPQHF
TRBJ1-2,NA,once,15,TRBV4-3,TGCGCCAGCAGCCAAACCATACGCCTCAACTACGGCTACACCTTC,CASSQTIRLNYGYTF
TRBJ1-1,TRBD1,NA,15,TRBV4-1,TGCACCAGCAGCCAAGGACAGGGAGCGAAGACTGAAGCTTTCTTT,CTSSQGQGAKTEAFF
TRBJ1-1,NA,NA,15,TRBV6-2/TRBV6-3,TGCGCCAGCAGTTACGCAAGACACGCGAACACTGAAGCTCTCTTT,CASSYARHANTEALF
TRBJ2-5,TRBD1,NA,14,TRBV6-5,TGTCCCAGCAGTCGGACAGGGCATCAAAAGACCCAGTACTTC,CPSSRTGHQKTQYF
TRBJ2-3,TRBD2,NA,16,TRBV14,TGTGCCAGCCAGGAGGGAAGCGGGACTAGCACAGATACGCAATATTTT,CASQEGSGTSTDTQYF
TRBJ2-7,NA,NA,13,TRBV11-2,TGTGCCAGCAGCTCCCTCGGGATATACGAGCAGTACTTC,CASSSLGIYEQYF
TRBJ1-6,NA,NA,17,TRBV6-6,TGTTCCAGCAGTTTTGATGAAGAGAGCTTCTATATTTCACCCCTTCACTTT,CSSSFDEESFYISPLHF
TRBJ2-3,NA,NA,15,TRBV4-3,TGCGCCAGCAGTCAAGAGGTGGGGAGGATTGGTACGCAGTATTTT,CASSQEVGRIGTQYF
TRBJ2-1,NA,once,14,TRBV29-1,TGCGGCGTTGATGGGTTGAGGGGCGTTTATGAGCAGTTCTTC,CGVDGLRGVYEQFF
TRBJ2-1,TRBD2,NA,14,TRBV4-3,TGCGCCAGCAGCCAAGCTAGCGGGGGCAATGAGCGGTCCTTC,CASSQASGGNERSF
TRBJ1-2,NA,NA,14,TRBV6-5,TGTCCCAGCAGCCAGGGACCCGGTGACTATTGCTACACCTTC,CPSSQGPGDYCYTF
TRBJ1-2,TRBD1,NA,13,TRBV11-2,TGTGCAAGCAGCACTACAGGGGTCTCTGGCTACAGCTTC,CASSTTGVSGYSF
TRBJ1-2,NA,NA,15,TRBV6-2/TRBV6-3,TGTGCCAGCTCGAATCCCTCCGGGACACCTTATGGCTGTACCTTC,CASSNPSGTPYGCTF
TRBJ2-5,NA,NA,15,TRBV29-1,TGCAGTGTTGAAGGTGGGACAACGAAACAAGAGACCCAATACTTC,CSVEGGTTKQETQYF
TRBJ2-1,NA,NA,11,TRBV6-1,TGTGCCAGCATGGCCCTGGCGGGGGCGCTCTTC,CASMALAGALF
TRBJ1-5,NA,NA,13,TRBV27,TGTGCCAGCGGGACACCAAGCAATCAGCCCCAGCATTTT,CASGTPSNQPQHF
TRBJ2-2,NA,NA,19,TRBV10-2,TGCGCCAGCAGTGGCCGAATGACTTACAGGGTTTATTTCGCCGGGGAGCTGTTTTTT,CASSGRMTYRVYFAGELFF
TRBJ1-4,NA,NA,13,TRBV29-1,TGCAACGAGGGGGACAAGGGATATGAAAAACTGTTTTTT,CNEGDKGYEKLFF
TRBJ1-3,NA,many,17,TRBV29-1,TGCAGCGTTGAAGATTTTGGGGGGCGCCGGGGCGGAAACACCATATATTTT,CSVEDFGGRRGGNTIYF
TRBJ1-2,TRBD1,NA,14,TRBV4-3,TGCGCCAGCAGCCAAGGCGGGACAGGAAGAGACTACACCTTC,CASSQGGTGRDYTF
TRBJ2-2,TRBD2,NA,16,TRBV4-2,TGTGCCAGCAGCCAAGGTGCGGGGGGCAACACCGGGGAGCAGTTTTTT,CASSQGAGGNTGEQFF
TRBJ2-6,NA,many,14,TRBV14,TGTGCCAGCAGCCAGGGCTCTGGGGCCAACGTCCTGACTTTC,CASSQGSGANVLTF
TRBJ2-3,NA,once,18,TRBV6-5,TGTGCCAGCAGTTACTCCCCCGTAACAGGGACCTTCGGAGGTACGCAGTATTTT,CASSYSPVTGTFGGTQYF
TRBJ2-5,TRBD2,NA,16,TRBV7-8,TGTGCCAGCAGCTTTAGACCAGCGGGGACTTCAGAGACCCAGTACTTC,CASSFRPAGTSETQYF
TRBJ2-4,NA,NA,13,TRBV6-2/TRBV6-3,TGTGCCACCAGTTACGATGCCCAAAACACTCAGTACTTC,CATSYDAQNTQYF
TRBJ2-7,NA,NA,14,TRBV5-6,TGTGCCAGCAGCAGCGGAAAGGGGTTCCATGACCAGTACTTC,CASSSGKGFHDQYF
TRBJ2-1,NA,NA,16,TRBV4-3,TGCGTCAGCAGCCCTAGGACTCAATCCGCCTACAATGAGCAGTTCTTC,CVSSPRTQSAYNEQFF
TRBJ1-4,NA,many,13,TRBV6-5,TGTGCCAGCATGCACAGGGAGTTTGAAAAACTGTTTTTT,CASMHREFEKLFF